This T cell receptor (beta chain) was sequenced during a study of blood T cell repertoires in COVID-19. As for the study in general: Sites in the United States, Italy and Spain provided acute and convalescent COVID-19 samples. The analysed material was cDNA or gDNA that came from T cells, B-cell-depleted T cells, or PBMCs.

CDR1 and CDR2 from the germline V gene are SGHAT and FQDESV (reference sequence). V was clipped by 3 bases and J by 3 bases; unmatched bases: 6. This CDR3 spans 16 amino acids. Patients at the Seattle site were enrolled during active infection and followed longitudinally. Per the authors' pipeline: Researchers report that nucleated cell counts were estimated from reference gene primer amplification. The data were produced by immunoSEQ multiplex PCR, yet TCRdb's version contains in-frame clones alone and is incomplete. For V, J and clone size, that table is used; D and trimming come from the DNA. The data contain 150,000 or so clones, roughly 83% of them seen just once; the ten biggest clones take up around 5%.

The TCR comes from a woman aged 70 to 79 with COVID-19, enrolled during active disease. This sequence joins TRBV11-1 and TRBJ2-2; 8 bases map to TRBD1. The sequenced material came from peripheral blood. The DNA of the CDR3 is TGTGCCAGCAGCTTGGCGCAGGGGGCTTACACCGGGGAGCTGTTTTTT. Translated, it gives CASSLAQGAYTGELFF.